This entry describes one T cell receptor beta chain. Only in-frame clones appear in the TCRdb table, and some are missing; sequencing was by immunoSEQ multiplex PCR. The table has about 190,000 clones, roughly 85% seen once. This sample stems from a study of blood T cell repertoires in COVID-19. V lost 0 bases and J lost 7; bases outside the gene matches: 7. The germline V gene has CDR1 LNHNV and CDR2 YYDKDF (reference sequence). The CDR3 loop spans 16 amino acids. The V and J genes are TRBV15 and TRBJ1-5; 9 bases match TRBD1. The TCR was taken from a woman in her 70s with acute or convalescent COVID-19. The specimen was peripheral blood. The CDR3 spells CATSREETGGSQPQHF. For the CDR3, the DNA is TGTGCCACCAGCAGAGAGGAAACAGGGGGCAGCCAGCCCCAGCATTTT.